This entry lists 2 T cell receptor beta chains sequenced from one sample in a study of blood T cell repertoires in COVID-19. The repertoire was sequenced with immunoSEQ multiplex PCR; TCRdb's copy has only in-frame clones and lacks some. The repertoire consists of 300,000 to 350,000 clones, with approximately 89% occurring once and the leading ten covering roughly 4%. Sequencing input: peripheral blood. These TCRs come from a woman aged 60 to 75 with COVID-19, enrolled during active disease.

The CDR3 DNA is TGTGCCAACGCACCCGCCCTAGGGGGGGGCGCGAGCACTGAAGCTTTCTTT. This translates into CANAPALGGGASTEAFF. V usage is TRBV11-2 and J usage is TRBJ1-1, with a weak D call TRBD1 (6 bases). V was cut by 10 bases and J by 4 bases, with 28 bases left in between. CDR3 length: 17 amino acids. Germline V CDR1 and CDR2: SGHAT, FQNNGV.

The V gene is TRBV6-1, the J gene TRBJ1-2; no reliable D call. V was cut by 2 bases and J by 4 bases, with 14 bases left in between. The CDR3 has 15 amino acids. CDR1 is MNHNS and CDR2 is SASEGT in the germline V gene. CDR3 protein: CASSESGGSTYGYTF. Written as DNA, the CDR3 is TGTGCCAGCAGTGAATCTGGAGGGTCCACCTATGGCTACACCTTC.